One and the same sample provided the 9 T cell receptor beta chains below, sequenced in a study of blood T cell repertoires in COVID-19. This table comes from immunoSEQ multiplex PCR, and its TCRdb copy is limited to in-frame clones, with some not included. The sample lists around 190,000 clones, around 76% occurring once. The sequencing sample was made of peripheral blood. These TCRs come from a woman aged 45-65 years with active or convalescent COVID-19.

This chain connects TRBV11-2 to TRBJ2-3; 7 nucleotides line up with TRBD2. J was trimmed by 2 bases and V by 5 bases; bases with no gene match: 7. Germline CDR1 SGHAT, CDR2 FQNNGV. CDR3 size: 15 residues. CDR3 sequence reads: CASSPTSYPTDTQYF. In nucleotides, the CDR3 is TGTGCCAGCAGCCCGACTAGCTATCCCACAGATACGCAGTATTTT. The full variable domain, in which reference TRBV11-2 and TRBJ2-3 provide the parts outside the CDR3, is EAGVAQSPRYKIIEKRQSVAFWCNPISGHATLYWYQQILGQGPKLLIQFQNNGVVDDSQLPKDRFSAERLKGVDSTLKIQPAKLEDSAVYLCASSPTSYPTDTQYFGPGTRLTVL.

The chain links TRBV28 to TRBJ2-5; possible D gene TRBD2, 5 bases. Germline CDR1 and CDR2: MDHEN and SYDVKM. The CDR3 has 15 residues. Deletions cut 7 bases from V and 5 bases from J, with 20 bases between. DNA of the CDR3: TGTGCCAGCATGGGAAGTGGCTATCCGGGGGAGACCCAGTACTTC. Residues: CASMGSGYPGETQYF.

This clone is a singleton in its sample. V gene TRBV14 combines with J gene TRBJ1-3, with D unclear. This CDR3 is built from 14 residues. Between the trimmed V and J ends, which lost 2 bases and 4 bases, there was a span of 9 bases. Germline V CDR1 and CDR2: SGHDN, FVKESK. The CDR3 sequence is CASSQRGLGNTIYF. In DNA form, the CDR3 reads TGTGCCAGCAGCCAACGAGGCCTGGGAAACACCATATATTTT. Full variable domain (remainder filled in from reference TRBV14 and TRBJ1-3): EAGVTQFPSHSVIEKGQTVTLRCDPISGHDNLYWYRRVMGKEIKFLLHFVKESKQDESGMPNNRFLAERTGGTYSTLKVQPAELEDSGVYFCASSQRGLGNTIYFGEGSWLTVV.

V and J are TRBV7-2 and TRBJ1-1; the D gene is possibly TRBD1 (6 bases). Trimming took 5 bases from V and 0 from J, leaving 13 bases between them. There are 15 residues in the CDR3. Germline V CDR1 and CDR2: SGHTA, FQGNSA. CDR3 nucleotide sequence: TGTGCCAGCAGCAGACAGGTGCAAATGAACACTGAAGCTTTCTTT. Translation gives CASSRQVQMNTEAFF.

The CDR3 sequence: CASSKGGIDTQYF. Here the CDR3 DNA reads TGTGCCAGCAGTAAAGGCGGGATAGATACGCAGTATTTT. V and J are TRBV9 and TRBJ2-3; D might be TRBD2 (6 bases). V was clipped by 5 bases and J by 5 bases, with 12 bases between them. The CDR3 length is 13 residues. CDR1 is SGDLS and CDR2 is YYNGEE in the germline V gene.

Here the CDR3 reads CASSYSFGVRTEAFF. The CDR3, as DNA: TGTGCCAGCAGTTACTCCTTCGGGGTAAGGACTGAAGCTTTCTTT. The rearrangement links TRBV6-5 to TRBJ1-1, with D unresolved. Trimming removed 0 bases at V and 5 bases at J, with 13 bases between. The germline gives CDR1 MNHEY, CDR2 SVGAGI. This CDR3 is built from 15 residues.

The rearrangement links TRBV15 to TRBJ2-1; 11 bases fit TRBD1. Germline CDR1 LNHNV, CDR2 YYDKDF (reference sequence). The ends lost 5 bases at V and 4 bases at J; junction bases unmatched: 10. The CDR3 loop spans 17 amino acids. DNA of the CDR3: TGTGCCACCAGCGAGGGGACAGGGGGTTTACTATACAATGAGCAGTTCTTC. Amino acids: CATSEGTGGLLYNEQFF. Supplemented by reference TRBV15 and TRBJ2-1, the full variable domain reads DAMVIQNPRYQVTQFGKPVTLSCSQTLNHNVMYWYQQKSSQAPKLLFHYYDKDFNNEADTPDNFQSRRPNTSFCFLDIRSPGLGDTAMYLCATSEGTGGLLYNEQFFGPGTRLTVL.

This chain links TRBV11-3 with TRBJ2-7; 9 bases fit TRBD1. CDR3 length: 15 residues. CDR1 is SGHNT, CDR2 YENEEA, per germline. Losses at the gene ends were 5 bases for V and 5 bases for J; bases not matched to a gene: 10. CDR3 residues: CASSPNRGRVNEQYF. CDR3 DNA sequence: TGTGCCAGCAGCCCGAACAGGGGGCGCGTCAACGAGCAGTACTTC.

The rearrangement uses TRBV3-1 (or the pseudogene TRBV3-2) and TRBJ1-4, with D possibly TRBD1 on 5 matching bases. Trimming pared 2 bases from V and 7 bases from J, leaving 8 bases between. Per germline, CDR1 LGHDT and CDR2 YNNKEL (reference sequence). This CDR3 has 13 amino acids. The CDR3 DNA sequence: TGTGCCAGCAGCCAAATGACAGTTGAAAAACTGTTTTTT. It codes for CASSQMTVEKLFF.